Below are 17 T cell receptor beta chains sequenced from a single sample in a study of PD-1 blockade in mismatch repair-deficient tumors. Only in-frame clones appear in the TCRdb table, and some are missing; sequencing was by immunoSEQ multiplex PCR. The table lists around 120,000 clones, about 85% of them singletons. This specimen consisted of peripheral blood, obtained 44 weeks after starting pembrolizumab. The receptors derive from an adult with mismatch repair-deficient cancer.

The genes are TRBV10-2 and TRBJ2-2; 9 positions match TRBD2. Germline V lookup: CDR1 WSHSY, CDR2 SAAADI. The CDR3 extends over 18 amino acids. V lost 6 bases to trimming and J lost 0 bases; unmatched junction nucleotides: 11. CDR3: CASRGVSGSTSNTGELFF. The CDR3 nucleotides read TGCGCCAGCAGGGGGGTTAGCGGGAGTACGTCGAACACCGGGGAGCTGTTTTTT.

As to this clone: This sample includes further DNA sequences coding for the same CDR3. CDR3 region: CAWSGETQYF. DNA for the CDR3: TGTGCCTGGAGTGGGGAGACCCAGTACTTC. V and J are TRBV30 and TRBJ2-5, with D hard to call. V was shortened by 1 base and J by 5 bases, with 2 bases between the two germline ends. This CDR3 is built from 10 residues. Germline CDR1 GTSNPN, CDR2 SVGIG (reference sequence).

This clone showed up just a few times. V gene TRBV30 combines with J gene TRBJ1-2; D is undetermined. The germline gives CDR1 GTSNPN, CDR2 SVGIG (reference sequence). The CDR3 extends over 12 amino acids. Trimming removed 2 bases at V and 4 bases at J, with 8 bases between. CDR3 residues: CAWSFSSYGYTF. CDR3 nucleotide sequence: TGTGCCTGGAGTTTTAGTAGCTATGGCTACACCTTC. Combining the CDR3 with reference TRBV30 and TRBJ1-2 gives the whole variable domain SQTIHQWPATLVQPVGSPLSLECTVEGTSNPNLYWYRQAAGRGLQLLFYSVGIGQISSEVPQNLSASRPQDRQFILSSKKLLLSDSGFYLCAWSFSSYGYTFGSGTRLTVV.

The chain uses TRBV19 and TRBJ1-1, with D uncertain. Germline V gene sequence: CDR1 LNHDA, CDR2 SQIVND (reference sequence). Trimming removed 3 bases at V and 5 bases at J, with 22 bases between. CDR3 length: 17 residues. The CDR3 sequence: CASSMWRASSRKTEAFF. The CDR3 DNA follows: TGTGCCAGTAGTATGTGGAGGGCCAGTAGCAGAAAGACTGAAGCTTTCTTT.

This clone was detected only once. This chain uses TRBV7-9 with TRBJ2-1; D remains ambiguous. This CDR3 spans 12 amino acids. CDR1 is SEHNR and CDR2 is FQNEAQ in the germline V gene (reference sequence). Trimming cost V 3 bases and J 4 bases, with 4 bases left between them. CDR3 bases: TGTGCCAGCAGCTTCCGTTACAATGAGCAGTTCTTC. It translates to CASSFRYNEQFF.

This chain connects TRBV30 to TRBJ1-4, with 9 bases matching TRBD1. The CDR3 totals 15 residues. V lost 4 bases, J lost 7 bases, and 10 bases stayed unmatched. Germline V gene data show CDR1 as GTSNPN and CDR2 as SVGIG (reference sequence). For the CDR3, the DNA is TGTGCCTGGACCAAAACACAGGGGGCTGGTGAAAAACTGTTTTTT. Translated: CAWTKTQGAGEKLFF. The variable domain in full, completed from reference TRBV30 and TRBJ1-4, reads SQTIHQWPATLVQPVGSPLSLECTVEGTSNPNLYWYRQAAGRGLQLLFYSVGIGQISSEVPQNLSASRPQDRQFILSSKKLLLSDSGFYLCAWTKTQGAGEKLFFGSGTQLSVL.

The CDR3 sequence is CASSESTGYTEAFF. As DNA, the CDR3 is TGCGCCAGCAGTGAGTCGACGGGATACACTGAAGCTTTCTTT. The chain employs TRBV10-1 and TRBJ1-1; D is uncertain. The CDR3 is 14 amino acids. Germline V lookup: CDR1 WNHNN, CDR2 SYGVQD (reference sequence). V lost 0 bases and J lost 3, with 8 bases in between.

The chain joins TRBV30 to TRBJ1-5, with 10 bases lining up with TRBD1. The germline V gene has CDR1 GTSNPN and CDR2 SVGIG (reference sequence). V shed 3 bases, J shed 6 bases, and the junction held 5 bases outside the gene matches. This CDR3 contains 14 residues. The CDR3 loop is CAWSDRGPGQPQHF. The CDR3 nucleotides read TGTGCCTGGAGCGACAGGGGGCCAGGTCAGCCCCAGCATTTT. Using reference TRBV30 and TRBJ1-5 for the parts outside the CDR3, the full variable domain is SQTIHQWPATLVQPVGSPLSLECTVEGTSNPNLYWYRQAAGRGLQLLFYSVGIGQISSEVPQNLSASRPQDRQFILSSKKLLLSDSGFYLCAWSDRGPGQPQHFGDGTRLSIL.

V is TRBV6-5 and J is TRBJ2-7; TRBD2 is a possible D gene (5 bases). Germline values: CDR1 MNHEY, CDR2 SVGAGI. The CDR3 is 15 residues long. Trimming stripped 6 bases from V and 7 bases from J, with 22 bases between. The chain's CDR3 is CASRTTLDLSREQYF. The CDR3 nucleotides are TGTGCCAGCAGGACTACACTAGATCTCTCTAGAGAGCAGTACTTC.

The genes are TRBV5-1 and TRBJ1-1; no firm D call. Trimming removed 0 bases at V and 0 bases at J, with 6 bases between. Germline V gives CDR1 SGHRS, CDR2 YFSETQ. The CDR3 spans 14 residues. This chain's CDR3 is CASSLGSMNTEAFF. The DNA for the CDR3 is TGCGCCAGCAGCTTGGGCAGCATGAACACTGAAGCTTTCTTT.

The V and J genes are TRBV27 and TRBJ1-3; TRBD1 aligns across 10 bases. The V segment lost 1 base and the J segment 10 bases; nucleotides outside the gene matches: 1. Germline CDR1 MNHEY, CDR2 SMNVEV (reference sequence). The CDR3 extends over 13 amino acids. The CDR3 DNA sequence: TGTGCCAGCAGTTTATGGACAGGGGGGACCATATATTTT. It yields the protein CASSLWTGGTIYF.

The CDR3 sequence is CASSLPGQGLGGRAREQYF. CDR3 coding DNA: TGTGCCAGCAGCTTGCCGGGACAGGGTCTGGGCGGGAGGGCTCGGGAGCAGTACTTC. This sequence joins TRBV7-9 and TRBJ2-7, with D tentatively TRBD1 or TRBD2 (9 bases each). Deletions cut 3 bases from V and 7 bases from J, with 31 bases between. This CDR3 contains 19 residues. Per germline, CDR1 SEHNR and CDR2 FQNEAQ (reference sequence).

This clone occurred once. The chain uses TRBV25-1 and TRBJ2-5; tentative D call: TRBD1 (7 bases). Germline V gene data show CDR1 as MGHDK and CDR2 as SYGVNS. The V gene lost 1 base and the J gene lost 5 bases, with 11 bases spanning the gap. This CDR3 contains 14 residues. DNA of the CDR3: TGTGCCAGCAGTGAATTGGCAGGGGGGGAGACCCAGTACTTC. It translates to CASSELAGGETQYF.

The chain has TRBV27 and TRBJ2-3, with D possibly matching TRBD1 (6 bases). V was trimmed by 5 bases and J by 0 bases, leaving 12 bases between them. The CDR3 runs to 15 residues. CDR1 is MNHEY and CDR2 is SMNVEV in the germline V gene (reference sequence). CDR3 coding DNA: TGTGCCAGCAGTCCTTGGACAGATAGCACAGATACGCAGTATTTT. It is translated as CASSPWTDSTDTQYF.

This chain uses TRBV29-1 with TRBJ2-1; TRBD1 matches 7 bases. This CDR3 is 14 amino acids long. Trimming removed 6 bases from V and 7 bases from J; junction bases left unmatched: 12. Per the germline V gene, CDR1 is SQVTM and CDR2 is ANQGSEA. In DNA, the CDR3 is TGCAGCGTAGAACCGACAGGGACGGGGAATGAGCAGTTCTTC. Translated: CSVEPTGTGNEQFF.

The CDR3 DNA follows: TGTGCCAGTAACCCCGGGACTAGGTACAATGAGCAGTTCTTC. Amino acids: CASNPGTRYNEQFF. The V gene is TRBV6-5, the J gene TRBJ2-1, with 8 bases lining up with TRBD2. The CDR3 has 14 amino acids. The junction had 8 bases not matched to a gene; V was cut back by 9 bases and J by 4 bases. CDR1 is MNHEY, CDR2 SVGAGI, per germline.

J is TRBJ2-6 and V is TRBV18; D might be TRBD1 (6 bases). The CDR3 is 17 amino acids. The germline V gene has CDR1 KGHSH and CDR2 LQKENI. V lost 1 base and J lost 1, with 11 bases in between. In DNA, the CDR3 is TGTGCCAGCTCACCACGGACAGACCAATCTGGGGCCAACGTCCTGACTTTC. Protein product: CASSPRTDQSGANVLTF.